These 10 T cell receptor beta chains were all obtained from the same sample, sequenced in a study of blood T cell repertoires in COVID-19. Profiled with immunoSEQ multiplex PCR; TCRdb holds only in-frame clones, not every one. The repertoire holds around 150,000 clones, with around 84% as singletons. Specimen: peripheral blood. These receptors were taken from a human donor with acute or convalescent COVID-19. The donor label of this sample is uncertain.

The chain is built from TRBV19 and TRBJ2-7, with D tentatively TRBD2 (5 bases). Deletions cut 6 bases from V and 3 bases from J, with 15 bases between. Germline loops: CDR1 LNHDA, CDR2 SQIVND (reference sequence). The CDR3 is 14 residues long. CDR3 DNA: TGTGCCAGTAGCAAAACGGAGGTCCACTACGAGCAGTACTTC. This translates into CASSKTEVHYEQYF.

This clone was detected only once. V gene TRBV9 combines with J gene TRBJ2-1, with 11 bases that match TRBD2. V gave up 3 bases and J gave up 4 bases; unmatched junction bases: 6. Germline CDR1 SGDLS, CDR2 YYNGEE. CDR3 size: 16 residues. The CDR3 protein is CASSAQLAGAYNEQFF. As DNA, the CDR3 is TGTGCCAGCAGCGCCCAACTAGCGGGGGCTTACAATGAGCAGTTCTTC.

The chain has TRBV19 and TRBJ2-3; D may be TRBD2 (6 bases). The CDR3 is 9 residues long. Germline lookup yields CDR1 LNHDA and CDR2 SQIVND (reference sequence). V shed 11 bases and J shed 12 bases, with 12 bases lying between them. CDR3 nucleotide sequence: TGTGCCCCCGTGGGGGGACAGTATTTT. Translation gives CAPVGGQYF.

This clone was seen only a few times. The V and J genes are TRBV11-2 and TRBJ2-5; 9 bases align to TRBD2. The germline gives CDR1 SGHAT, CDR2 FQNNGV. Trimming took 1 base from V and 5 from J; bases not matched to a gene: 17. The CDR3 totals 19 residues. CDR3 nucleotide sequence: TGTGCCAGCAGCTTAGGAGGGTCGAGCGGGGGGCGTAGTCGGGAGACCCAGTACTTC. The encoded protein is CASSLGGSSGGRSRETQYF.

V gene TRBV5-1 combines with J gene TRBJ1-5; 8 nucleotides match TRBD1. The germline CDR1 and CDR2 sequences are SGHRS and YFSETQ. Trimming took 3 bases from V and 4 from J; bases not matched to a gene: 3. The CDR3 loop spans 14 amino acids. The DNA for the CDR3 is TGCGCCAGCAGCTCCGGACAGGGAAATCAGCCCCAGCATTTT. This encodes CASSSGQGNQPQHF.

The chain links TRBV16 to TRBJ1-3, with D possibly TRBD1 on 6 matching bases. Looked up from germline, CDR1 is KGHSY and CDR2 is FQNENV. V was cut by 3 bases and J by 0 bases, with 9 bases left in between. There are 15 residues in the CDR3. Written as DNA, the CDR3 is TGTGCCAGCAGCCAGCAGGGGACCTCTGGAAACACCATATATTTT. Translated: CASSQQGTSGNTIYF.

The sample holds a few counts of this clone. The gene calls are TRBV11-3 and TRBJ1-1; a weak D match, TRBD1 (5 bases). Trimming removed 4 bases from V and 8 bases from J, with 11 bases in between. CDR1 and CDR2 (germline): SGHNT, YENEEA. CDR3 length equals 12 residues. The CDR3 nucleotides read TGTGCCAGCAGCTCCGACAGTGAAGAAGCTTTCTTT. Its translation is CASSSDSEEAFF.

V gene TRBV7-6 combines with J gene TRBJ1-1, with a tentative D call TRBD1 (6 bases). CDR1 SGHVS and CDR2 FNYEAQ come from the germline V gene. The CDR3 spans 16 residues. Deletions cut 3 bases from V and 0 bases from J, with 14 bases between. CDR3 sequence reads: CASSLLMGALNTEAFF. CDR3 nucleotides: TGTGCCAGCAGCTTGTTGATGGGGGCCCTGAACACTGAAGCTTTCTTT.

The chain employs TRBV7-2 and TRBJ1-6; 9 bases align to TRBD1. The CDR3 sequence is 14 residues long. Germline loops: CDR1 SGHTA, CDR2 FQGNSA. V gave up 5 bases and J gave up 10 bases; unmatched junction bases: 6. CDR3 sequence (DNA): TGTGCCAGCAGCCCGGGACAGGGTACATCACCCCTCCACTTT. It encodes CASSPGQGTSPLHF.

The gene calls are TRBV28 and TRBJ1-5; 9 nucleotides line up with TRBD1. This CDR3 has 16 amino acids. Trimming cost V 6 bases and J 7 bases; bases outside gene matches: 13. Germline V lookup: CDR1 MDHEN, CDR2 SYDVKM. CDR3 coding DNA: TGTGCCAGCAGGTCGCCTGACAGGGGGTCTGCCCAGCCCCAGCATTTT. It encodes CASRSPDRGSAQPQHF.